These 23 T cell receptor beta chains originate from one sample sequenced in a study of T cell changes during pregnancy in multiple sclerosis. Produced via immunoSEQ multiplex PCR; TCRdb's table is partial and in-frame only. Counted here are some 20,000 clones, approximately 86% occurring once; the ten biggest clones make up 20%. This material consisted of CD8+ T cells from peripheral blood mononuclear cells, taken after pregnancy. The receptors here all came from a female donor in good health, enrolled as a control in a pregnancy study.

The chain links TRBV20-1 to TRBJ1-2, with 7 bases identical to TRBD1. The length of the CDR3 is 10 residues. CDR1 is DFQATT, CDR2 SNEGSKA, per germline (reference sequence). CDR3 nucleotide sequence: TGCAGGACGAAGGGGGCAGGGGGGACCTTC. Translating it yields CRTKGAGGTF.

The genes are TRBV27 and TRBJ2-1; no clear D gene. Germline V gene data show CDR1 as MNHEY and CDR2 as SMNVEV (reference sequence). The CDR3 spans 12 residues. V lost 4 bases, J lost 10 bases, and 11 bases lay in between. In DNA form, the CDR3 reads TGTGCCAGCAGTTCGACAATGCTCGAGCAGTTCTTC. This codes for CASSSTMLEQFF.

The chain has TRBV7-9 and TRBJ2-3; the match to TRBD1 covers 7 bases. Per the germline V gene, CDR1 is SEHNR and CDR2 is FQNEAQ (reference sequence). The CDR3 is 18 amino acids. Unmatched junction bases numbered 14, after V lost 1 base and J lost 4 bases. The CDR3 sequence: CASSLDLIVQGIADTQYF. The CDR3 DNA follows: TGTGCCAGCAGCTTAGACCTAATCGTACAGGGGATAGCAGATACGCAGTATTTT.

The V call is TRBV12-5, the J call TRBJ1-2; TRBD1 agrees at 10 bases. CDR3 length: 15 residues. The V segment lost 7 bases and the J segment 2 bases; nucleotides outside the gene matches: 7. Germline V gives CDR1 LGHNT, CDR2 FRNRAP. In DNA form, the CDR3 reads TGTGCTAGTGCCTCGACAGGGGGCTTGAACTATGGCTACACCTTC. Its protein product is CASASTGGLNYGYTF.

V usage is TRBV10-1 and J usage is TRBJ2-7; D unclear. The CDR3 spans 14 residues. Per the germline V gene, CDR1 is WNHNN and CDR2 is SYGVQD (reference sequence). V lost 8 bases, J lost 2 bases, and 16 bases lay in between. The CDR3 sequence: CASPPRSGAYEQYF. CDR3 nucleotides: TGCGCCAGCCCCCCCCGAAGTGGAGCCTACGAGCAGTACTTC.

This clone was seen a single time. The genes are TRBV6-5 and TRBJ1-1; no reliable D call. V was cut by 5 bases and J by 6 bases, with 19 bases left in between. CDR1 and CDR2 (germline): MNHEY, SVGAGI. The CDR3 sequence is 15 residues long. CDR3 in amino acids: CASSKSLWAGSEAFF. In DNA form, the CDR3 reads TGTGCCAGCAGTAAATCCTTATGGGCGGGCTCTGAAGCTTTCTTT.

V gene TRBV2 combines with J gene TRBJ2-7; 7 bases map to TRBD2. This CDR3 region has 15 residues. V shed 7 bases and J 4 bases; nucleotides not matched to a gene: 13. CDR1 and CDR2 (germline): SNHLY, FYNNEI. The CDR3 spells CASMIRREWGYEQYF. In DNA form, the CDR3 reads TGTGCCAGCATGATAAGGCGGGAGTGGGGTTACGAGCAGTACTTC.

The chain uses TRBV9 and TRBJ2-7, with D possibly matching TRBD1 (5 bases). V lost 3 bases to trimming and J lost 6 bases, with 19 bases between them. The CDR3 loop spans 15 amino acids. Germline V lookup: CDR1 SGDLS, CDR2 YYNGEE. The CDR3, as DNA: TGTGCCAGCAGCGAGGGGCTACCCGGATCCCTCGAGCAGTACTTC. Its translation is CASSEGLPGSLEQYF.

This chain's CDR3 is CASSYSRGDRGRETQYF. In DNA form, the CDR3 reads TGTGCCAGCAGTTACTCGAGGGGGGACAGGGGTCGAGAGACCCAGTACTTC. This chain uses TRBV6-7 with TRBJ2-5, with 10 bases fitting TRBD1. TRBV6-7 is an open reading frame, and its role is uncertain. The CDR3 is made up of 17 amino acids. The V gene end was trimmed by 0 bases and the J gene end by 4 bases; junction bases not matched to a gene: 8.

This clone has just one count. The chain uses TRBV14 and TRBJ1-6; perhaps TRBD1 as D (5 bases). With 0 bases removed from V and 9 bases from J, the gap between germline ends came to 15 bases. The CDR3 sequence is 16 residues long. CDR1 and CDR2 (germline): SGHDN, FVKESK. Here the CDR3 DNA reads TGTGCCAGCAGCCAAGATGGAGGAGGGGTGGGTTCACCCCTCCACTTT. It codes for CASSQDGGGVGSPLHF.

The chain joins TRBV30 to TRBJ2-7; tentatively, D is TRBD2 (6 bases). The CDR3 has 13 amino acids. CDR1 is GTSNPN, CDR2 SVGIG, per germline (reference sequence). Trimming removed 7 bases from V and 5 bases from J, with 18 bases in between. The CDR3 coding sequence is TGTGCCTTGGCGGGGCAGGGTCGGAACGAGCAGTACTTC. Translation gives CALAGQGRNEQYF. The entire variable domain, with the rest obtained from reference TRBV30 and TRBJ2-7, is as follows: SQTIHQWPATLVQPVGSPLSLECTVEGTSNPNLYWYRQAAGRGLQLLFYSVGIGQISSEVPQNLSASRPQDRQFILSSKKLLLSDSGFYLCALAGQGRNEQYFGPGTRLTVT.

This clone is a singleton in its sample. The chain employs TRBV6-6 and TRBJ2-1; D may be TRBD2 (7 bases). V was shortened by 5 bases and J by 8 bases, with 13 bases between the two germline ends. The CDR3 covers 13 residues. Germline loops: CDR1 MNHNY, CDR2 SVGAGI (reference sequence). The CDR3 loop is CASSRGGRDEQFF. The CDR3 coding sequence is TGTGCCAGCAGTAGGGGGGGAAGGGATGAGCAGTTCTTC.

V is TRBV9 and J is TRBJ2-1, with 8 bases fitting TRBD2. Germline V gene data show CDR1 as SGDLS and CDR2 as YYNGEE. This CDR3 spans 15 amino acids. The V gene end was trimmed by 2 bases and the J gene end by 8 bases; junction bases not matched to a gene: 9. Written as DNA, the CDR3 is TGTGCCAGCAGCGTCGGAGCGGGAGTGGGATATGAGCAGTTCTTC. Protein: CASSVGAGVGYEQFF.

CDR3 in DNA: TGTGCCAGCAGAGACGCGGGGTCTGGAAACACCATATATTTT. Translating it yields CASRDAGSGNTIYF. The rearrangement uses TRBV5-4 and TRBJ1-3; D not certain. The CDR3 is 14 residues long. The V end was cut by 5 bases, the J end by 1 base, with 10 bases between. The germline V gene encodes CDR1 SGHNT and CDR2 YYREEE (reference sequence).

Sample share makes this clone medium-sized. This rearrangement joins TRBV4-1 to TRBJ2-2; 10 bases are shared with TRBD1. Germline V lookup: CDR1 MGHRA, CDR2 YSYEKL. CDR3 size: 15 residues. V shed 6 bases, J shed 7 bases, and the junction held 8 bases outside the gene matches. The CDR3 reads CASRAGTGVGGELFF. The CDR3 DNA sequence: TGCGCCAGCAGGGCCGGGACAGGGGTAGGCGGGGAGCTGTTTTTT.

The CDR3 region has the DNA TGTGCCAGCAGTTTACAGCGGGGGCCTGTTGATACGCAGTATTTT. It codes for CASSLQRGPVDTQYF. V and J are TRBV28 and TRBJ2-3, with 8 bases fitting TRBD2. CDR3 length equals 15 residues. V lost 2 bases and J lost 6; bases outside the gene matches: 7. Germline V gene sequence: CDR1 MDHEN, CDR2 SYDVKM.

J is TRBJ2-7 and V is TRBV7-9, with no clear D. The CDR3 runs 12 residues. V lost 5 bases and J 2 bases, leaving 7 bases between the germline ends. Germline CDR1 SEHNR, CDR2 FQNEAQ (reference sequence). The CDR3 sequence: CASSVDTYEQYF. The CDR3 DNA reads as TGTGCCAGCAGCGTAGACACCTACGAGCAGTACTTC.

This clone has only one observation. V is TRBV18 and J is TRBJ1-2, with 7 bases identical to TRBD1. The germline V gene has CDR1 KGHSH and CDR2 LQKENI. CDR3 length: 15 residues. J was trimmed by 5 bases and V by 1 base; bases with no gene match: 7. This CDR3 is CASSPRQGREYGYTF. The DNA for the CDR3 is TGTGCCAGCTCACCACGACAGGGAAGGGAATATGGCTACACCTTC.

Remarks on this clone: The DNA is omitted, as the CDR3 cannot be located on it reliably, and the CDR3 follows TCRdb's listing. This sequence joins TRBV12-2 and TRBJ2-3; the table's D call of TRBD2 was not tested on the DNA. TRBV12-2 is assigned pseudogene status. The CDR3 spans 14 amino acids, including both terminal residues. CDR3 residues: CASRFGGGTDTQYF.

The CDR3 loop is CASSPAAGARVANEKLFF. CDR3 in DNA: TGTGCCAGCAGCCCGGCGGCAGGGGCTAGGGTGGCTAATGAAAAACTGTTTTTT. This chain uses TRBV9 with TRBJ1-4; the D gene is possibly TRBD1 (6 bases). Germline V gives CDR1 SGDLS, CDR2 YYNGEE. The CDR3 contains 18 residues. The V and J ends lost 4 bases and 3 bases respectively, with 22 bases between them.

The rearrangement joins TRBV28 to TRBJ1-5; perhaps TRBD1 as D (6 bases). The CDR3 covers 19 residues. With 4 bases removed from V and 0 bases from J, the gap between germline ends came to 22 bases. Germline V gene sequence: CDR1 MDHEN, CDR2 SYDVKM. Written as DNA, the CDR3 is TGTGCCAGCAGTTGGGTTATTACGGACAGCTTCTATAGCAATCAGCCCCAGCATTTT. Translation: CASSWVITDSFYSNQPQHF.

The chain carries TRBV4-2 and TRBJ2-3, with a weak D call TRBD1 (8 bases). CDR1 is LGHNA and CDR2 is YNFKEQ in the germline V gene. With 2 bases removed from V and 0 bases from J, the gap between germline ends came to 15 bases. The CDR3 is made up of 17 amino acids. The CDR3 DNA reads TGTGCCAGCAGCCAACAAACAGGGGGAGGGAGCACAGATACGCAGTATTTT. Translated, it gives CASSQQTGGGSTDTQYF.

This chain's CDR3 is CASRSTGGLTEAFF. The CDR3 DNA follows: TGTGCCAGCAGATCGACAGGGGGCTTGACTGAAGCTTTCTTT. This sequence joins TRBV27 and TRBJ1-1, with 10 bases identical to TRBD1. This CDR3 is 14 amino acids long. V gave up 6 bases and J gave up 5 bases; unmatched junction bases: 6. Per germline, CDR1 MNHEY and CDR2 SMNVEV (reference sequence).